Presented here are 9 T cell receptor beta chains from one specimen sequenced in a study of CD8+CD57+ T cells in acquired aplastic anemia. Researchers used genomic DNA as the template to profile TCR beta VDJ and CDR3. TCRdb re-called the reads with MiXCR, one entry per CDR3 protein. Of about 68,000 distinct CDR3 sequences detected, 54% appear once; the ten largest clones hold about 8.5%. Sequencing was done on a sample of sorted CD4+, CD8+, or CD8+CD57+ T cells (not recorded which) from PBMCs. Receptor source: a human donor in good health, serving as a control.

The rearrangement links TRBV20-1 to TRBJ2-7, with D perhaps being TRBD1 or TRBD2 (5 bases each). Germline V gives CDR1 DFQATT, CDR2 SNEGSKA (reference sequence). This CDR3 is 13 amino acids long. V lost 6 bases, J lost 0 bases, and 12 bases lay in between. For the CDR3, the DNA is TGCAGTGCGCCGGGACGGAACTCCTACGAGCAGTACTTC. Translating gives CSAPGRNSYEQYF.

The V gene is TRBV15, the J gene TRBJ1-4; possibly TRBD1 for D (6 bases). The CDR3 loop spans 14 amino acids. Germline V CDR1 and CDR2: LNHNV, YYDKDF (reference sequence). Trimming shortened V by 4 bases and J by 2 bases, and 8 bases separated the two germline ends. CDR3 sequence reads: CATSTGATNEKLFF. Here the CDR3 DNA reads TGTGCCACCAGCACAGGGGCTACTAATGAAAAACTGTTTTTT.

This clonotype was observed many times. J is TRBJ1-2 and V is TRBV5-8; 10 positions match TRBD1. The ends lost 0 bases at V and 7 bases at J; junction bases unmatched: 9. This CDR3 has 16 residues. The germline V gene has CDR1 SGHTS and CDR2 YDEGEE. The CDR3 DNA sequence: TGTGCCAGCAGCTTGGGACCGGGACAGGGGCTGGCTGGCTACACCTTC. Protein sequence: CASSLGPGQGLAGYTF.

This rearrangement joins TRBV19 to TRBJ1-2; 7 positions agree with TRBD1. The germline V gene encodes CDR1 LNHDA and CDR2 SQIVND (reference sequence). CDR3 size: 14 residues. The V segment lost 4 bases and the J segment 2 bases; nucleotides outside the gene matches: 4. CDR3 protein: CASSSGQANYGYTF. The CDR3 DNA follows: TGTGCCAGTAGTAGCGGACAGGCCAACTATGGCTACACCTTC.

This chain connects TRBV7-3 to TRBJ1-6, with TRBD1 matching 7 bases. This CDR3 has 14 residues. The J segment lost 9 bases and the V segment lost 4 bases, leaving 6 bases of the junction unmatched. Looked up from germline, CDR1 is SGHTA and CDR2 is FQGTGA. This CDR3 reads CASSSTGMGSPLHF. The CDR3 coding sequence is TGTGCCAGCAGCTCGACAGGGATGGGTTCACCCCTCCACTTT.

The genes are TRBV20-1 and TRBJ2-7; tentative D call: TRBD2 (5 bases). V was clipped by 5 bases and J by 4 bases, with 15 bases between them. CDR1 is DFQATT and CDR2 is SNEGSKA in the germline V gene (reference sequence). CDR3 length: 13 residues. The CDR3 spells CSALRGNPYEQYF. CDR3 coding DNA: TGCAGTGCTTTGCGAGGGAATCCATACGAGCAGTACTTC.

Here the CDR3 DNA reads TGTGCCAGCAGCCGGGACAGGGGAGATGCTGGAAACACCATATATTTT. Its translation: CASSRDRGDAGNTIYF. The V gene is TRBV3-1, the J gene TRBJ1-3; TRBD1 matches at 10 bases. Germline V gene sequence: CDR1 LGHDT, CDR2 YNNKEL (reference sequence). The CDR3 spans 16 residues. The ends lost 4 bases at V and 2 bases at J; junction bases unmatched: 5.

This clonotype was picked up many times. V gene TRBV6-1 combines with J gene TRBJ2-1, with D uncertain. Per germline, CDR1 MNHNS and CDR2 SASEGT. This CDR3 comprises 13 residues. Trimming stripped 7 bases from V and 9 bases from J, with 16 bases between. The CDR3 loop is CASNSCLLCEQFF. In nucleotides, the CDR3 is TGTGCCAGCAATTCGTGTCTCCTTTGTGAGCAGTTCTTC.

V and J are TRBV24-1 and TRBJ1-6; D is possibly TRBD1 (5 bases). Trimming pared 6 bases from V and 4 bases from J, leaving 9 bases between. Germline CDR1 and CDR2: KGHDR and SFDVKD. The CDR3 extends over 14 amino acids. CDR3 bases: TGTGCCACCAGTTCGGGGCAATATAATTCACCCCTCCACTTT. Residues: CATSSGQYNSPLHF.